One T cell receptor (beta chain) is described in this entry. The sample is drawn from a study of early T cells in non-severe SARS-CoV-2 infection. Attached unique molecular identifiers marked individual cDNA molecules. TCRdb re-derived calls from the 5' RACE reads in MiXCR, one entry per CDR3 protein. The repertoire holds about 49,000 distinct CDR3 sequences, about 11% seen once, with 8.5% to 10% in the top ten. Sequencing was performed on whole blood. This TCR came from an adult who was a healthcare worker with PCR-confirmed SARS-CoV-2 infection or an uninfected control (not recorded which).

The CDR3 sequence: CASSLDSRDTQYF. In nucleotides, the CDR3 is TGTGCCAGCAGCTTAGACTCCCGGGATACGCAGTATTTT. V usage is TRBV7-9 and J usage is TRBJ2-3; no clear D gene. Germline CDR1 reads SEHNR; CDR2 reads FQNEAQ (reference sequence). The CDR3 has 13 amino acids. V was pared by 1 base and J by 6 bases, with 8 bases between.